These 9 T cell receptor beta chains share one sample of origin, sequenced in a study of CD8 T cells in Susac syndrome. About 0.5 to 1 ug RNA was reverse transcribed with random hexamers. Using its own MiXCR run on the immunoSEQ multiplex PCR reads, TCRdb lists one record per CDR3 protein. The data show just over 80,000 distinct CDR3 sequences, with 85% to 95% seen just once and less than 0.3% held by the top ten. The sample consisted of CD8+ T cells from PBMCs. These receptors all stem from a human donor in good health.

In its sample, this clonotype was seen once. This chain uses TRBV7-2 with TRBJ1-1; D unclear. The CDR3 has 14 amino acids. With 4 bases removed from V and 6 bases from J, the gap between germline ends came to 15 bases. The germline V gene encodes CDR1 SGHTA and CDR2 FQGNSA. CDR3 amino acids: CASSSLGPLAEAFF. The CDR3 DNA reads TGTGCCAGCAGCTCTTTGGGCCCTCTGGCTGAAGCTTTCTTT.

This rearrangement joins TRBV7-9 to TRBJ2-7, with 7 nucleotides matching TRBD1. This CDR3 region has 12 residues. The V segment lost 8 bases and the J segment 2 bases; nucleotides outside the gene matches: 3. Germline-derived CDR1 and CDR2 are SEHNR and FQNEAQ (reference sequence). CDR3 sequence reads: CASGGQTYEQYF. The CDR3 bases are TGTGCCAGCGGGGGACAGACCTACGAGCAGTACTTC. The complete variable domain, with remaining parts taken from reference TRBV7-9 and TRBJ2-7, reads DTGVSQNPRHKITKRGQNVTFRCDPISEHNRLYWYRQTLGQGPEFLTYFQNEAQLEKSRLLSDRFSAERPKGSFSTLEIQRTEQGDSAMYLCASGGQTYEQYFGPGTRLTVT.

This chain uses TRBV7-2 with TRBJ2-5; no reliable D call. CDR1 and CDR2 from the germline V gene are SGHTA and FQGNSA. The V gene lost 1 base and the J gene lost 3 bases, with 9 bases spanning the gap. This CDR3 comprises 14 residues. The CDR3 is CASSLGRNKETQYF. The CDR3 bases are TGTGCCAGCAGCTTAGGAAGGAACAAAGAGACCCAGTACTTC. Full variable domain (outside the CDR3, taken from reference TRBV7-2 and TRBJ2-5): GAGVSQSPSNKVTEKGKDVELRCDPISGHTALYWYRQSLGQGLEFLIYFQGNSAPDKSGLPSDRFSAERTGGSVSTLTIQRTQQEDSAVYLCASSLGRNKETQYFGPGTRLLVL.

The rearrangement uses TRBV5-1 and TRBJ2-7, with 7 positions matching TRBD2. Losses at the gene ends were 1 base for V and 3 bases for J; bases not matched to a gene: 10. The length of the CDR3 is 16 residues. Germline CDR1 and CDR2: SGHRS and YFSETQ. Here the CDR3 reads CASSLRGRDIDYEQYV. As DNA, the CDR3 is TGCGCCAGCAGCTTGCGGGGGAGGGATATCGACTACGAGCAGTACGTC.

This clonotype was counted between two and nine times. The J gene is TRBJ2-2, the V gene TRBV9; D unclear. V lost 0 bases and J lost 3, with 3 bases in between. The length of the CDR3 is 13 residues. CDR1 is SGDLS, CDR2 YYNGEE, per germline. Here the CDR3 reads CASSVGDTGELFF. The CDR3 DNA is TGTGCCAGCAGCGTAGGGGACACCGGGGAGCTGTTTTTT.

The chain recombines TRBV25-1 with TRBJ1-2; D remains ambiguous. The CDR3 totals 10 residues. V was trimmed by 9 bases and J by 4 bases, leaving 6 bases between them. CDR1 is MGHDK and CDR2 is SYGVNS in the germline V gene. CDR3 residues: CASGSYGYTF. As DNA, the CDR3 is TGTGCCAGTGGCAGCTATGGCTACACCTTC.

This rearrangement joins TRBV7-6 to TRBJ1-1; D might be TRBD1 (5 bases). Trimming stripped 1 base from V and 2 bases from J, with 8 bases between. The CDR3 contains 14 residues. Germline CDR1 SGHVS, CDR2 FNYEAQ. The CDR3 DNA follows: TGTGCCAGCAGCTTAGGGGGGACCAACACTGAAGCTTTCTTT. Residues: CASSLGGTNTEAFF.

Written as DNA, the CDR3 is TGTGCCAGCAGCGTCAGACTAGCGGGGGACAATGAGCAGTTCTTC. This sequence encodes CASSVRLAGDNEQFF. The V call is TRBV9, the J call TRBJ2-1, with 12 bases lining up with TRBD2. In germline, CDR1 is SGDLS, CDR2 YYNGEE. This CDR3 region has 15 residues. J was trimmed by 5 bases and V by 2 bases; bases with no gene match: 2.

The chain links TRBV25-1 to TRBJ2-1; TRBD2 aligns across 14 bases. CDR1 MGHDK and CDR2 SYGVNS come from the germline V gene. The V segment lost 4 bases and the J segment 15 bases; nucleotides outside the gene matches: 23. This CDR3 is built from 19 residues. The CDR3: CASSGPGLAGDRWLVGWFF. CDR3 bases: TGTGCCAGCAGTGGCCCGGGACTAGCGGGAGACCGCTGGCTGGTCGGTTGGTTCTTC.